This T cell receptor beta chain was captured in a study of T cells in Graves' hyperthyroidism and ophthalmopathy. Study-level results: By a 13 V-J model, ophthalmopathy was set apart from stable hyperthyroidism. The model foresaw ophthalmopathy a median approximately 6.1 months prior to onset.

Details on this clonotype: Its antigen remains unknown.

RNA transcripts were the template for amplifying TCR beta CDR3 regions. RT-PCR in the first round (using the HTBI primer set) targeted the TCR CDR3. TCRdb redid the calling of the multiplex PCR reads with MiXCR, one entry per CDR3 protein. The repertoire holds about 130,000 distinct CDR3 sequences, with 22% as singletons. Diagnostic assessment was based on clinical symptoms, serum thyroxine and TRAb, thyroid ultrasound and orbital computed tomography. Out of over 7.5 ml of fresh peripheral blood came the PBMCs. V lost 5 bases and J 0 bases, leaving 32 bases between the germline ends. CDR3 length: 21 amino acids.

Sequencing was performed on blood. The receptor's source is a woman aged 50 to 65 with Graves' hyperthyroidism that later progressed to Graves' ophthalmopathy. V gene TRBV12-3 or TRBV12-4 combines with J gene TRBJ2-7, with a tentative D call TRBD1 (6 bases). DNA for the CDR3: TGTGCCAGCAGTCCTCAAATATACAGGGACCCCGCGGTCATATTCTCCTACGAGCAGTACTTC. Its protein is CASSPQIYRDPAVIFSYEQYF.